Sequencing of this T cell receptor beta chain was carried out in a study of early T cells in non-severe SARS-CoV-2 infection. TCRdb reanalysed the 5' RACE reads using MiXCR and keeps one entry per CDR3 protein. Among approximately 70,000 distinct CDR3 sequences listed, less than 5.5% were seen once. This CDR3 region has 20 residues. The trim removed 2 bases at V and 1 base at J, leaving 16 bases unmatched. From germline, CDR1 is MNHNS and CDR2 SASEGT. This clonotype has more than one count but fewer than ten. This clonotype was obtained from an adult who was a healthcare worker with PCR-confirmed SARS-CoV-2 infection or an uninfected control (not recorded which). The starting material was whole blood, obtained at baseline. This chain links TRBV6-1 with TRBJ2-4; TRBD1 agrees at 8 bases. The CDR3 here is CASSERLGQVYLIAKNIQYF. The CDR3 DNA reads TGTGCCAGCAGTGAACGCTTGGGACAGGTGTACTTAATTGCCAAAAACATTCAGTACTTC.